The clone carrying this TCR beta chain came up a few times. Germline CDR1 reads SGHAT; CDR2 reads FQNNGV. The CDR3 consists of 15 residues. Between the trimmed V and J ends, which lost 1 base and 5 bases, there was a span of 13 bases. Assay: immunoSEQ multiplex PCR; the TCRdb copy retains only in-frame clones and omits some. The sample has about 14,000 clones, 80% seen once. The data were obtained in a study of OX40 agonist ivuxolimab in advanced cancers. The V gene is TRBV11-2, the J gene TRBJ2-3; D is unclear. This clonotype was obtained from an adult with an advanced solid tumor such as melanoma, head and neck, liver or kidney cancer. This sample comprised CD4+ or CD8+ T cells sorted from blood, obtained in a trial of the OX40 agonist ivuxolimab. CDR3 amino acids: CASSLVGSVGDTQYF. The CDR3 coding sequence is TGTGCCAGCAGCTTAGTAGGGTCCGTGGGAGATACGCAGTATTTT. The whole variable domain, remainder taken from reference TRBV11-2 and TRBJ2-3, is EAGVAQSPRYKIIEKRQSVAFWCNPISGHATLYWYQQILGQGPKLLIQFQNNGVVDDSQLPKDRFSAERLKGVDSTLKIQPAKLEDSAVYLCASSLVGSVGDTQYFGPGTRLTVL.